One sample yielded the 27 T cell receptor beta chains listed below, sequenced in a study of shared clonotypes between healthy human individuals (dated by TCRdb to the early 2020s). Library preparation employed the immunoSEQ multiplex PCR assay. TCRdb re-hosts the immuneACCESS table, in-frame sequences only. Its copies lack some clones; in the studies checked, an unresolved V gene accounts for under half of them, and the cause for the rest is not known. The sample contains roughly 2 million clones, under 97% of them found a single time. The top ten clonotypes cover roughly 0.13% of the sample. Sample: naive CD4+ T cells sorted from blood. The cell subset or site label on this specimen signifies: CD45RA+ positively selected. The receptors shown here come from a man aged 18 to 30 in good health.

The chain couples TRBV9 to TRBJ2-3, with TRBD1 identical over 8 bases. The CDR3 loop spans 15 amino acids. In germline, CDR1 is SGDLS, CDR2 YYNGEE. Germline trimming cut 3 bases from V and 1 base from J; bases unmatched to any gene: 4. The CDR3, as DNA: TGTGCCAGCAGCGGGACAGGGCTCGGCACAGATACGCAGTATTTT. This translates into CASSGTGLGTDTQYF.

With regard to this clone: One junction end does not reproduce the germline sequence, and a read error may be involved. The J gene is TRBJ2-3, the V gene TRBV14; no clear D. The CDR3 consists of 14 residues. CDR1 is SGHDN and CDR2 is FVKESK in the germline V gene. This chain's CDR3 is CASSQERSRDTQYF. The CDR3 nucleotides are TGTGCCAGCAGCCAAGAAAGGAGCAGAGATACGCAGTATTTT.

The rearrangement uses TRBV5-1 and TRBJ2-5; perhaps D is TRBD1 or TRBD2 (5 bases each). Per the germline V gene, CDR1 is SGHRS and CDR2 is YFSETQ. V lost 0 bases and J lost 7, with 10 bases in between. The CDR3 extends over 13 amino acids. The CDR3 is CASSLGEGRTQYF. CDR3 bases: TGCGCCAGCAGCTTGGGCGAGGGGAGGACCCAGTACTTC.

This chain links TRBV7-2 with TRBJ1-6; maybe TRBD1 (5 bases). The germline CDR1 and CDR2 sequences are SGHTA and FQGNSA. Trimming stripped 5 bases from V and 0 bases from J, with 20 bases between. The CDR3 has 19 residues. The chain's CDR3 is CASSPDRERPSSYNSPLHF. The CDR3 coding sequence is TGTGCCAGCAGCCCCGACAGAGAGAGACCGAGCTCCTATAATTCACCCCTCCACTTT.

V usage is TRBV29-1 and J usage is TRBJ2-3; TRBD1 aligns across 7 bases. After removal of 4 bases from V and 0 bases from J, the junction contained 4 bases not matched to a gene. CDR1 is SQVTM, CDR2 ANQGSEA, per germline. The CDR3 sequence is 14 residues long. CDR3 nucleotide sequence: TGCAGCGTTGGACAGGGCTTCAGCACAGATACGCAGTATTTT. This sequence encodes CSVGQGFSTDTQYF.

In nucleotides, the CDR3 is TGCGCCAGCAGCCAACGGACAGTAGCCTACGAGCAGTACTTC. This gives the protein CASSQRTVAYEQYF. This chain uses TRBV5-1 with TRBJ2-7, with D tentatively TRBD1 (6 bases). Germline values: CDR1 SGHRS, CDR2 YFSETQ. Trimming removed 4 bases at V and 2 bases at J, with 13 bases between. The CDR3 has 14 residues.

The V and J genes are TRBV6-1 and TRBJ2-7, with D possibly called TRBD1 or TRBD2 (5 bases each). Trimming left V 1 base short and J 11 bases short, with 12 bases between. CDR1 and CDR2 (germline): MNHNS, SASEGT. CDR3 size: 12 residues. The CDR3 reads CASSEGGRDEYF. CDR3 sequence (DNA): TGTGCCAGCAGTGAAGGAGGTCGGGACGAGTACTTC.

This CDR3 is CASSQGASGGPEQTQYF. CDR3 coding DNA: TGCGCCAGCAGCCAAGGGGCTAGCGGGGGCCCAGAGCAGACCCAGTACTTC. The gene calls are TRBV4-1 and TRBJ2-5; 10 positions match TRBD2. The CDR3 loop spans 17 amino acids. V shed 1 base, J shed 6 bases, and the junction held 11 bases outside the gene matches. In germline, CDR1 is MGHRA, CDR2 YSYEKL.

The CDR3 spells CASSEQVGVNTEAFF. CDR3 nucleotides: TGTGCCAGCAGTGAACAGGTAGGGGTGAACACTGAAGCTTTCTTT. This chain uses TRBV6-1 with TRBJ1-1, with D perhaps matching TRBD1 (5 bases). V was shortened by 2 bases and J by 0 bases, with 10 bases between the two germline ends. Per germline, CDR1 MNHNS and CDR2 SASEGT. This CDR3 has 15 amino acids.

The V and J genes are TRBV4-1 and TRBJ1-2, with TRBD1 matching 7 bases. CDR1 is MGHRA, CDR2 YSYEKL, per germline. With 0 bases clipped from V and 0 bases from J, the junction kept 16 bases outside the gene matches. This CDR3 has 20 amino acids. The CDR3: CASSQDRGLATGKSNYGYTF. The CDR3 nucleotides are TGCGCCAGCAGCCAAGATAGGGGGCTAGCGACAGGCAAATCTAACTATGGCTACACCTTC.

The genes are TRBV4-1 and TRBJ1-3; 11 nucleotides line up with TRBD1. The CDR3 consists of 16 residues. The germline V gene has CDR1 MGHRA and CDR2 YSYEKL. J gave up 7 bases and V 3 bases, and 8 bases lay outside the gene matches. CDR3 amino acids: CASSHPRGDRGNTIYF. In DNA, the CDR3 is TGCGCCAGCAGCCACCCAAGAGGGGACAGGGGGAACACCATATATTTT.

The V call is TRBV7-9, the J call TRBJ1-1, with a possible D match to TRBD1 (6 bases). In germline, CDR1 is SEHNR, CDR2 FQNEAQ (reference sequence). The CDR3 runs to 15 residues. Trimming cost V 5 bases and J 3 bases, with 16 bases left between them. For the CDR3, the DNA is TGTGCCAGCAGCCCTCAAGGGGGAGGCGACACTGAAGCTTTCTTT. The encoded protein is CASSPQGGGDTEAFF.

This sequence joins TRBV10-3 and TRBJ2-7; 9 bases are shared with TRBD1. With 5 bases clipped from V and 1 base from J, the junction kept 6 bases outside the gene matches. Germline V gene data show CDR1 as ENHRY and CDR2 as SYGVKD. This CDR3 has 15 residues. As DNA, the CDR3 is TGTGCCATCAGTCCACAGGGGGCGCGTTCCTACGAGCAGTACTTC. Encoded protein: CAISPQGARSYEQYF.

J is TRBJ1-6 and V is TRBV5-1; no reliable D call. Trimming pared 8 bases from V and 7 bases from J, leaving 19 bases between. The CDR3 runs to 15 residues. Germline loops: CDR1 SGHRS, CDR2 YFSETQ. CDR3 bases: TGCGCCAGGATCCTTGGTGACGCGAGGAATTCACCCCTCCACTTT. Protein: CARILGDARNSPLHF.

CDR3 in amino acids: CASSLVQGSTGELFF. The CDR3 bases are TGCGCCAGCAGCTTGGTCCAGGGCAGTACCGGGGAGCTGTTTTTT. The chain is built from TRBV5-1 and TRBJ2-2, with D maybe TRBD1 (5 bases). V lost 0 bases and J lost 5, with 11 bases in between. From germline, CDR1 is SGHRS and CDR2 YFSETQ. The length of the CDR3 is 15 residues.

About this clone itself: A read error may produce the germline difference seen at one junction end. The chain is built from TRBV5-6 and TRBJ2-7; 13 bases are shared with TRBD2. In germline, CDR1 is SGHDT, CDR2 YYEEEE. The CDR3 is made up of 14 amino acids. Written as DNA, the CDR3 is TGTGCCAGCAGCTTGGGGCGGGGACTAGCGGGACCCAACTTC. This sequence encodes CASSLGRGLAGPNF.

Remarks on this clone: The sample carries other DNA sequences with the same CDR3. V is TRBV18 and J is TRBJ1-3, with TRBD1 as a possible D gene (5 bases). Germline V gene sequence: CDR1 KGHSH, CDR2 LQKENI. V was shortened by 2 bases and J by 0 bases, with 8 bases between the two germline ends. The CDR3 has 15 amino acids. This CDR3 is CASSPTGDSGNTIYF. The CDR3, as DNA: TGTGCCAGCTCACCAACGGGGGACTCTGGAAACACCATATATTTT.

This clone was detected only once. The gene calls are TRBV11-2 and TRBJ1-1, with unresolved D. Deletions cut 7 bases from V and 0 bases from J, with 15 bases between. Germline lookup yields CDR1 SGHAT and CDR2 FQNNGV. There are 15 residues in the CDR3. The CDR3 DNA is TGTGCCAGCAACAGAAGGACTGGAATGAACACTGAAGCTTTCTTT. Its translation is CASNRRTGMNTEAFF.

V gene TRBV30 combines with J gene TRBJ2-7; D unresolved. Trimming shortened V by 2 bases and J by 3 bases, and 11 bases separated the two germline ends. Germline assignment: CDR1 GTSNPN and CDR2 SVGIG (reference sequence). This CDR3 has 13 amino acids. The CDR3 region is CAWSLGTYYEQYF. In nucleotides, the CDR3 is TGTGCCTGGAGTCTGGGCACTTACTACGAGCAGTACTTC.

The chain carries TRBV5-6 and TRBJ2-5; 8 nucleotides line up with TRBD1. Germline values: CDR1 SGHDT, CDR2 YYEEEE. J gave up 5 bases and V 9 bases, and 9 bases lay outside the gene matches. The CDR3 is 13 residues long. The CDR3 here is CATRGHPGETQYF. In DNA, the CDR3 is TGTGCCACCAGGGGGCACCCGGGGGAGACCCAGTACTTC.

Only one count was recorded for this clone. The CDR3 DNA reads TGTGCCTGGAGTGTAGACAGGGGGCTTGGCTACACCTTC. Translated: CAWSVDRGLGYTF. The chain joins TRBV30 to TRBJ1-2; the match to TRBD1 covers 10 bases. V lost 0 bases and J lost 7; bases outside the gene matches: 2. Germline CDR1 GTSNPN, CDR2 SVGIG (reference sequence). The CDR3 has 13 amino acids.

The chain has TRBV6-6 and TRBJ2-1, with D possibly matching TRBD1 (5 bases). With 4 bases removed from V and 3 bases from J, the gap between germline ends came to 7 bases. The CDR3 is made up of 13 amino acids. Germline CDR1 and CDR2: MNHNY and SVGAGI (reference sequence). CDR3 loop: CASSWGGYNEQFF. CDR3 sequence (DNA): TGTGCCAGCAGTTGGGGCGGCTACAATGAGCAGTTCTTC.

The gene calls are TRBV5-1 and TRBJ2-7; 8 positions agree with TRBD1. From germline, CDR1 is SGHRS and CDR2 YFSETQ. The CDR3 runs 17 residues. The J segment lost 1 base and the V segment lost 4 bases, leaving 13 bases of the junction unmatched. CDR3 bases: TGCGCCAGCAGCAAACTTTCGCCGGGGACAGGATCCTACGAGCAGTACTTC. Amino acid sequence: CASSKLSPGTGSYEQYF.

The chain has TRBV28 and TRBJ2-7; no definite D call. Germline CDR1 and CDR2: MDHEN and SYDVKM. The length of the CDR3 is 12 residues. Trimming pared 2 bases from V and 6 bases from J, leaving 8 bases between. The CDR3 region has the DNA TGTGCCAGCAGTTTACTTTACGGCGAGCAGTACTTC. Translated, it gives CASSLLYGEQYF.

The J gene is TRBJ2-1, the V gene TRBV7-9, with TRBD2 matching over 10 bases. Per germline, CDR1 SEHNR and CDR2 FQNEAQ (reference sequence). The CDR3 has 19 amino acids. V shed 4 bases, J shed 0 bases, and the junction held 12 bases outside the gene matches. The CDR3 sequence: CASSSPGVAGGLSYNEQFF. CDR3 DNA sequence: TGTGCCAGCAGCTCCCCCGGGGTAGCGGGGGGTCTCTCCTACAATGAGCAGTTCTTC.

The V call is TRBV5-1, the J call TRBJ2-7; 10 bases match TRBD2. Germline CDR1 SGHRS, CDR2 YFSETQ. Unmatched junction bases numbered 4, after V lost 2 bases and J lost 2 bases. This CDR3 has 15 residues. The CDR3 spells CASSFGTSEPYEQYF. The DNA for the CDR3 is TGCGCCAGCAGCTTTGGGACTAGCGAACCCTACGAGCAGTACTTC.

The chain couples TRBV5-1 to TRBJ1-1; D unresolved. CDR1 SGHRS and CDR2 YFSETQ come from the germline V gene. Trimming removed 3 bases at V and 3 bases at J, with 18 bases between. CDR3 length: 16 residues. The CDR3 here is CASSSGGPWADTEAFF. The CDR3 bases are TGCGCCAGCAGCTCTGGAGGGCCTTGGGCTGACACTGAAGCTTTCTTT.